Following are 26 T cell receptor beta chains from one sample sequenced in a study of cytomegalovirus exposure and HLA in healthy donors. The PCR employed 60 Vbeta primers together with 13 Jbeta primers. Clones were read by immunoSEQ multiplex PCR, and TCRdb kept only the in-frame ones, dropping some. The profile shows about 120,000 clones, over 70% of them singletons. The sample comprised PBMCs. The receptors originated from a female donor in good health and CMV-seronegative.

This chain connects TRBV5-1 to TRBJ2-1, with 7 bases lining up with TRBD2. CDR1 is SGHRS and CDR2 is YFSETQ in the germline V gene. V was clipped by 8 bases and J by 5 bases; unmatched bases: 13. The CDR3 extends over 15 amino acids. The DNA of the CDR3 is TGCGCCAGTTGCGTAGGGCGGGGGTCCCACAATGAGCAGTTCTTC. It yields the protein CASCVGRGSHNEQFF.

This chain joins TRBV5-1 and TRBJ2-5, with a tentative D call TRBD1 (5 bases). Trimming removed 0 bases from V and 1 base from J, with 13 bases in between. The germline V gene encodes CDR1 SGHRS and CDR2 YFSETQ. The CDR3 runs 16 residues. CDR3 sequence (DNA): TGCGCCAGCAGCTTGGACCCCACAGGCGCCCAAGAGACCCAGTACTTC. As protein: CASSLDPTGAQETQYF.

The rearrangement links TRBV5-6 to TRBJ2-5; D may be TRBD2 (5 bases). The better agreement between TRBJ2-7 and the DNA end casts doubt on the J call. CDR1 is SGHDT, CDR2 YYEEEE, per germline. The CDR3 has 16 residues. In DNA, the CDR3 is TGTGCCAGCAGCTTGATGAGCCGACGGACTGACTACGAGCAGTACTTC. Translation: CASSLMSRRTDYEQYF.

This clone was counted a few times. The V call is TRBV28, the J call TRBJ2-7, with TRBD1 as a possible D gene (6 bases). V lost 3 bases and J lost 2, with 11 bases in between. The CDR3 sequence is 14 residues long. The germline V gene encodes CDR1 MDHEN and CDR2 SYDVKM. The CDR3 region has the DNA TGTGCCAGCAGTTTTGTCAGGGGCCCCTACGAGCAGTACTTC. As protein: CASSFVRGPYEQYF.

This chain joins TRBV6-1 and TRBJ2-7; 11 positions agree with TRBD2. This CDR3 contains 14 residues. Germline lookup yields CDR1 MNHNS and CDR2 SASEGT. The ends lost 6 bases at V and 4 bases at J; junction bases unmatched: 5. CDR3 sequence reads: CASRTSGRDYEQYF. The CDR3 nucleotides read TGTGCCAGCAGAACTAGCGGGAGAGATTACGAGCAGTACTTC.

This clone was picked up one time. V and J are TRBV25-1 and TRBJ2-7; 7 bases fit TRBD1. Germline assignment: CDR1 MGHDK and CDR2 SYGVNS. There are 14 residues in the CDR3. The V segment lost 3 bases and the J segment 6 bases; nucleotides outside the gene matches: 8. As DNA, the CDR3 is TGTGCCAGCAGTGATCTTAAACAGGGGTCCGAGCAGTACTTC. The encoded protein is CASSDLKQGSEQYF.

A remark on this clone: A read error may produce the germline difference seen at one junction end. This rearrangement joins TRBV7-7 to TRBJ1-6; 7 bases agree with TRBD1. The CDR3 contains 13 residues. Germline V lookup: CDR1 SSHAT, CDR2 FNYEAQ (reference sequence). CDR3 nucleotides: TGTGCTAGCAGCTCAGGGGGGAATTCACCCCTCCACTTT. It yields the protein CASSSGGNSPLHF.

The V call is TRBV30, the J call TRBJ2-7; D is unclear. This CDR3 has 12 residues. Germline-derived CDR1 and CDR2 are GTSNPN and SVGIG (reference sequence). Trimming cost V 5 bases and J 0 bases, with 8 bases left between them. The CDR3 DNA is TGTGCCTGGTCCCCAGGCTCCTACGAGCAGTACTTC. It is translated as CAWSPGSYEQYF.

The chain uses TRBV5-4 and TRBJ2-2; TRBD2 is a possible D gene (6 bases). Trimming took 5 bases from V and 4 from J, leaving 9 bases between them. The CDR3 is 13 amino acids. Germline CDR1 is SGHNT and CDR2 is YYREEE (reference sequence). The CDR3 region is CASRQGGTGELFF. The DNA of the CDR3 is TGTGCCAGCAGGCAGGGAGGCACCGGGGAGCTGTTTTTT.

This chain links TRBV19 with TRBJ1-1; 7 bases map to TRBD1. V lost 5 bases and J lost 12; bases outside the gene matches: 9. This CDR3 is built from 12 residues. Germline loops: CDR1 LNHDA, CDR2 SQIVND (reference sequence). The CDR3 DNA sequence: TGTGCCAGTAGTCCAGACAGGGTAAAGCCTTTCTTT. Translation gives CASSPDRVKPFF.

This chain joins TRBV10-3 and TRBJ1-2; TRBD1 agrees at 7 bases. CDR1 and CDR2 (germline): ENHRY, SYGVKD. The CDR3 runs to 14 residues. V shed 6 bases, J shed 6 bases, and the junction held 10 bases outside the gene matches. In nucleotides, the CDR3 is TGTGCCATCAGCGCCCGGGACAGCCGAGATGGCTACACCTTC. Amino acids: CAISARDSRDGYTF.

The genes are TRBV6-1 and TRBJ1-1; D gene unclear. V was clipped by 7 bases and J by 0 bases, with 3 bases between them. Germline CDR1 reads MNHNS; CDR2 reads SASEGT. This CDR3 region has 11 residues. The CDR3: CASTVNTEAFF. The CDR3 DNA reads TGTGCCAGCACGGTGAACACTGAAGCTTTCTTT.

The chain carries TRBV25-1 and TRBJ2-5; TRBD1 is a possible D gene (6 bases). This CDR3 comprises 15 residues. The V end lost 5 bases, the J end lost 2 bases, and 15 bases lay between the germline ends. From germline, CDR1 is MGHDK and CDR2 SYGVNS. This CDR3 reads CASSFPQGWQETQYF. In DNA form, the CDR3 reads TGTGCCAGCAGTTTCCCTCAGGGGTGGCAAGAGACCCAGTACTTC.

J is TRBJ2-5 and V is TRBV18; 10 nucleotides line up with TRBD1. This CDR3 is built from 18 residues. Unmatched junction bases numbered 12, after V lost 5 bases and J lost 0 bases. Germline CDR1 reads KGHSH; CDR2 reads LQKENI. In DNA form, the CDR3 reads TGTGCCAGCTCAACGACGACCCCGGGACAGGGGTACCAAGAGACCCAGTACTTC. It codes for CASSTTTPGQGYQETQYF.

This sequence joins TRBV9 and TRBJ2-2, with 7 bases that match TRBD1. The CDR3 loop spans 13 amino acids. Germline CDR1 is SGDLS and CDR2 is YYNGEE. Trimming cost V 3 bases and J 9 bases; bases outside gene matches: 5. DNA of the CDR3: TGTGCCAGCAGCGAACGGACAGGTCGGGAGCTGTTTTTT. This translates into CASSERTGRELFF.

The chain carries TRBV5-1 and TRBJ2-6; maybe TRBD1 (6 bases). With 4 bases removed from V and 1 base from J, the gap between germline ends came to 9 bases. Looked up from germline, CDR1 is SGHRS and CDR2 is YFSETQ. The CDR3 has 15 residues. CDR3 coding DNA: TGCGCCAGCAGCACGGACAGTTCTGGGGCCAACGTCCTGACTTTC. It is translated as CASSTDSSGANVLTF.

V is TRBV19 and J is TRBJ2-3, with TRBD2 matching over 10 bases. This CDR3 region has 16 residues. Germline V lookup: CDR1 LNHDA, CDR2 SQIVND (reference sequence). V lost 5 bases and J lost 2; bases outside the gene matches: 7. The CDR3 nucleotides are TGTGCCAGTAGTTCCTATAGCGGGAGGAACACAGATACGCAGTATTTT. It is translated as CASSSYSGRNTDTQYF.

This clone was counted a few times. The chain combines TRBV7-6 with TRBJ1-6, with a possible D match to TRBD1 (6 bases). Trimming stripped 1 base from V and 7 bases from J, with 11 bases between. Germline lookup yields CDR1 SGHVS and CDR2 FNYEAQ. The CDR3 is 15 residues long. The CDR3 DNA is TGTGCCAGCAGCTTAGTTTCAGGGGAGAATTCACCCCTCCACTTT. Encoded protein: CASSLVSGENSPLHF.

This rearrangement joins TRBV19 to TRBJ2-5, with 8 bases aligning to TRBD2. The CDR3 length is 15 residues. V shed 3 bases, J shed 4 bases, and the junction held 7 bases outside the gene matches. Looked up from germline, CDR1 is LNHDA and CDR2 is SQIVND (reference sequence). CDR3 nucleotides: TGTGCCAGTAGTATGGGGCGGGGGGCCGGAGAGACCCAGTACTTC. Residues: CASSMGRGAGETQYF.

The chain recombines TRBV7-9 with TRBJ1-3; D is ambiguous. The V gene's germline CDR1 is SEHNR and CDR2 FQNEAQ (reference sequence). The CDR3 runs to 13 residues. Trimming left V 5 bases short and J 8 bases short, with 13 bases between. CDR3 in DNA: TGTGCCAGCAGCGCCGTCACCCCGGACACCATATATTTT. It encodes CASSAVTPDTIYF.

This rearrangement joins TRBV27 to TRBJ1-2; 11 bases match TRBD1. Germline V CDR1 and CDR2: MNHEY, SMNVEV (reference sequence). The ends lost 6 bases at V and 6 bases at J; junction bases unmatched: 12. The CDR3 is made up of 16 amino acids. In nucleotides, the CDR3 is TGTGCCAGCAGACATAGGGGACAGGGGGAAAGAAATGGCTACACCTTC. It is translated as CASRHRGQGERNGYTF.

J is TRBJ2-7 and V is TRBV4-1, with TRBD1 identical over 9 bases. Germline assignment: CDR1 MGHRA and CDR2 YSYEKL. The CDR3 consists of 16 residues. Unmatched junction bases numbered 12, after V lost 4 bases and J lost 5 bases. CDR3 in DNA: TGCGCCAGCAGCCCTCATGGGACAGGGACCAAGGACGAGCAGTACTTC. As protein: CASSPHGTGTKDEQYF.

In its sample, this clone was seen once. Written as DNA, the CDR3 is TGTGCCAGCTCACCACGGACAGGATCGGTAGAGACCCAGTACTTC. This translates into CASSPRTGSVETQYF. This rearrangement joins TRBV18 to TRBJ2-5; 7 nucleotides match TRBD1. This CDR3 comprises 15 residues. Germline V gene sequence: CDR1 KGHSH, CDR2 LQKENI. With V trimmed by 1 base and J by 4 bases, 6 bases remained unmatched. The full variable domain, its missing parts supplied by reference TRBV18 and TRBJ2-5, is NAGVMQNPRHLVRRRGQEARLRCSPMKGHSHVYWYRQLPEEGLKFMVYLQKENIIDESGMPKERFSAEFPKEGPSILRIQQVVRGDSAAYFCASSPRTGSVETQYFGPGTRLLVL.

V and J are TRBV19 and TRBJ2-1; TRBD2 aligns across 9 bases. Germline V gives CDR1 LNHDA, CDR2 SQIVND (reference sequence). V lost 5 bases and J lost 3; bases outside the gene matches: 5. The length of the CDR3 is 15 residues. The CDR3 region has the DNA TGTGCCAGTAGTGAAAGCGGGAGGTTCTACAATGAGCAGTTCTTC. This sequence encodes CASSESGRFYNEQFF. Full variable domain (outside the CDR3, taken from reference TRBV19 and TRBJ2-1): DGGITQSPKYLFRKEGQNVTLSCEQNLNHDAMYWYRQDPGQGLRLIYYSQIVNDFQKGDIAEGYSVSREKKESFPLTVTSAQKNPTAFYLCASSESGRFYNEQFFGPGTRLTVL.

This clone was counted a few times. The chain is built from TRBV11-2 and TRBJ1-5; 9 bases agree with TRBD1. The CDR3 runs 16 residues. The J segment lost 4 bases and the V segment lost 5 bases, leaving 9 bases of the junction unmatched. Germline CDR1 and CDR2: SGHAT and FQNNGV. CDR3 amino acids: CASSQDVDRGNQPQHF. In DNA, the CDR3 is TGTGCCAGCAGCCAAGACGTGGACAGGGGTAATCAGCCCCAGCATTTT.

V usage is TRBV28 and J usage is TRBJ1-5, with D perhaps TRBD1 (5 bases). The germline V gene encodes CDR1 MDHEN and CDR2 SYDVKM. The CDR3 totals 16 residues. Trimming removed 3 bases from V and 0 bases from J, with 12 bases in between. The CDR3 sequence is CASSLGGLISNQPQHF. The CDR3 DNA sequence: TGTGCCAGCAGTTTGGGGGGGTTGATTAGCAATCAGCCCCAGCATTTT.